The subject of this entry is one TCR beta chain. Preparation of the TCRbeta library involved a method that used unique molecular identifiers. TCRdb fed the PCR reads into MiXCR, producing one record per CDR3 protein. The table records about 410,000 distinct CDR3 sequences, roughly 22% of them present only once. This CDR3 is 13 amino acids long. J lost 9 bases, V lost 5 bases, and 6 bases had no gene match. The V gene's germline CDR1 is SEHNR and CDR2 FQNEAQ (reference sequence). The entry originates in a study of T-cell reconstitution after alpha-beta-depleted transplantation in children. Sequencing used PBMCs from the stem cell graft donor, obtained from the stem cell graft. The receptor's source is a human donor who donated a stem cell graft to a child with acute myeloid leukemia. This chain joins TRBV7-9 and TRBJ2-7, with 11 bases that match TRBD1. The CDR3 DNA reads TGTGCCAGCAGCCTTGGACAGGGGGCCGGGCAGTACTTC. This sequence encodes CASSLGQGAGQYF.